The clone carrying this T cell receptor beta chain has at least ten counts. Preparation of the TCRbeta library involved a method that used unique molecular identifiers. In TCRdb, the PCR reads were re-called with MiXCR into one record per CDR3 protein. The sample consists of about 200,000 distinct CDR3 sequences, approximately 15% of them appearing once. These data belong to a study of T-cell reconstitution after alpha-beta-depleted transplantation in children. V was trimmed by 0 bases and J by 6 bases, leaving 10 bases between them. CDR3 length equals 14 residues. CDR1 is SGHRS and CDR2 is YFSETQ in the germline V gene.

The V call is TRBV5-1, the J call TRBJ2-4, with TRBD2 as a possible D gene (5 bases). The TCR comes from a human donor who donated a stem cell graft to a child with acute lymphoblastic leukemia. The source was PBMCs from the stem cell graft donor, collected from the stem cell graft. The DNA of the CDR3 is TGCGCCAGCAGCTTGGATCCGGGGTTAAACATTCAGTACTTC. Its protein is CASSLDPGLNIQYF.